This TCR beta chain is from a study of cytomegalovirus exposure and HLA in healthy donors. Primers included in the PCR were 60 Vbeta and 13 Jbeta primers. Sequencing was performed with immunoSEQ multiplex PCR; in TCRdb, only in-frame clones are kept and a portion is missing. Of over 150,000 clones in the sample, roughly 73% were seen once. This clone has only one observation. V lost 1 base and J lost 7; bases outside the gene matches: 7. This CDR3 contains 14 residues. CDR1 and CDR2 from the germline V gene are SQVTM and ANQGSEA. Sequencing was done on a sample of PBMCs. The TCR was taken from a male donor in good health and CMV-seronegative. The genes are TRBV29-1 and TRBJ2-1, with 7 nucleotides matching TRBD1. The CDR3 bases are TGCAGCGTTGAAGCCCCGATCAGGGGGAATGAGCAGTTCTTC. Protein sequence: CSVEAPIRGNEQFF.